Following are 12 T cell receptor beta chains from one sample sequenced in a study of blood T cell repertoires in COVID-19. This table comes from immunoSEQ multiplex PCR, and its TCRdb copy is limited to in-frame clones, with some not included. This sample has over 85,000 clones, with about 90% found just once. The sample taken for sequencing was peripheral blood. These receptors all come from a middle-aged man with active COVID-19.

Notes on this clone: A junction boundary mismatches the germline segment, possibly from a read error. The gene calls are TRBV2 and TRBJ1-2, with TRBD1 matching over 8 bases. The CDR3 totals 14 residues. From germline, CDR1 is SNHLY and CDR2 FYNNEI. CDR3 loop: CASREGDRSHGYTF. The CDR3 DNA is TGTGCCAGCAGAGAAGGGGACAGGTCCCATGGCTACACCTTC. Full variable domain (missing parts from reference TRBV2 and TRBJ1-2): EPEVTQTPSHQVTQMGQEVILRCVPISNHLYFYWYRQILGQKVEFLVSFYNNEISEKSEIFDDQFSVERPDGSNFTLKIRSTKLEDSAMYFCASREGDRSHGYTFGSGTRLTVV.

The chain has TRBV7-3 and TRBJ2-5, with D tentatively TRBD1 (6 bases). The CDR3 consists of 13 residues. V shed 2 bases and J shed 5 bases, with 9 bases lying between them. Germline CDR1 and CDR2: SGHTA and FQGTGA. The CDR3 DNA reads TGTGCCAGCAGCTTAGGGGGCCGGGAGACCCAGTACTTC. This gives the protein CASSLGGRETQYF.

This rearrangement joins TRBV10-3 to TRBJ2-3; TRBD2 agrees at 12 bases. CDR1 is ENHRY and CDR2 is SYGVKD in the germline V gene. V gave up 11 bases and J gave up 0 bases; unmatched junction bases: 6. The CDR3 has 15 amino acids. The CDR3 reads CACLAGGRSTDTQYF. CDR3 DNA sequence: TGTGCCTGTCTAGCGGGGGGGCGGAGCACAGATACGCAGTATTTT.

This chain joins TRBV10-3 and TRBJ1-2, with D perhaps matching TRBD1 (6 bases). Trimming took 10 bases from V and 6 from J, leaving 15 bases between them. The CDR3 length is 12 residues. CDR1 is ENHRY, CDR2 SYGVKD, per germline. The CDR3 sequence: CATAATGNGYTF. The CDR3 nucleotides read TGTGCCACGGCCGCCACAGGGAATGGCTACACCTTC.

CDR3 in DNA: TGTGCCAGCAGCCATGGGCTTTCTGAAGCTTTCTTT. Translated: CASSHGLSEAFF. The chain has TRBV3-1 (or the pseudogene TRBV3-2) and TRBJ1-1; D is uncertain. The germline V gene encodes CDR1 LGHDT and CDR2 YNNKEL (reference sequence). This CDR3 spans 12 amino acids. V dropped 3 bases and J dropped 6 bases, with 8 bases sitting between them.

The chain combines TRBV4-1 with TRBJ2-7; 8 positions match TRBD2. The CDR3 has 17 residues. V lost 0 bases to trimming and J lost 2 bases; unmatched junction nucleotides: 9. Germline V gene data show CDR1 as MGHRA and CDR2 as YSYEKL. For the CDR3, the DNA is TGCGCCAGCAGCCAAGATCACGGGGGGGGGCAGACCTACGAGCAGTACTTC. Residues: CASSQDHGGGQTYEQYF.

The chain recombines TRBV2 with TRBJ2-1; D possibly corresponds to TRBD2 (6 bases). V shed 6 bases and J shed 5 bases, with 26 bases lying between them. Looked up from germline, CDR1 is SNHLY and CDR2 is FYNNEI. This CDR3 is built from 18 residues. The CDR3 nucleotides read TGTGCCAGCAGCCGCCGCGGGGTCACACTGGGTGGTAACAATGAGCAGTTCTTC. This codes for CASSRRGVTLGGNNEQFF.

The table lists this clone with a few counts. The chain carries TRBV5-4 and TRBJ1-2; D ambiguous. Germline V lookup: CDR1 SGHNT, CDR2 YYREEE (reference sequence). V was clipped by 5 bases and J by 5 bases, with 13 bases between them. There are 13 residues in the CDR3. In DNA form, the CDR3 reads TGTGCCAGCAGTAATGACATGGAATATGGCTACACCTTC. Its translation is CASSNDMEYGYTF.

The rearrangement joins TRBV12-1 to TRBJ2-3; the table's D call TRBD2 went unverified against the DNA. TRBV12-1 is classified as a pseudogene. The CDR3 totals 17 residues. DNA for the CDR3: TGTGCCAGCAGCACAGAGGGCGGGCCGGGGAGCACAGATACGCAGTATTTT. Encoded protein: CASSTEGGPGSTDTQYF.

Here the CDR3 DNA reads TGTGCCAGCAGCCCCCCCTCTAGCGGTTATTATGAGCAGTTCTTC. This translates into CASSPPSSGYYEQFF. The chain combines TRBV9 with TRBJ2-1; TRBD2 agrees at 7 bases. Germline V lookup: CDR1 SGDLS, CDR2 YYNGEE. Trimming removed 4 bases from V and 8 bases from J; junction bases left unmatched: 12. The length of the CDR3 is 15 residues.

The count of this clone is one. The chain carries TRBV27 and TRBJ2-5; D gene uncertain. The CDR3 is 14 amino acids. From germline, CDR1 is MNHEY and CDR2 SMNVEV (reference sequence). Deletions cut 3 bases from V and 5 bases from J, with 13 bases between. The CDR3 spells CASSLNEKWETQYF. CDR3 in DNA: TGTGCCAGCAGTTTGAATGAGAAGTGGGAGACCCAGTACTTC.

V usage is TRBV3-1 (or the pseudogene TRBV3-2) and J usage is TRBJ2-1; TRBD2 agrees at 7 bases. The CDR3 contains 11 residues. After removal of 3 bases from V and 12 bases from J, the junction contained 2 bases not matched to a gene. Germline V gene data show CDR1 as LGHDT and CDR2 as YNNKEL (reference sequence). CDR3 nucleotide sequence: TGTGCCAGCAGCCAGCCGGGGGGGCAGTTCTTC. Protein product: CASSQPGGQFF.